This TCR beta chain was found in a study of blood T cell repertoires in COVID-19. About the study: Acute and convalescent COVID-19 samples came from the United States, Italy and Spain. Sources were T cells, B-cell-depleted T cells, or PBMCs; the material itself was cDNA or gDNA.

Patients from Seattle were sampled longitudinally, starting during active infection. Original processing methods: Reference gene primer amplification gave nucleated cell count estimates. TCRdb's copy holds only in-frame clones and misses some; the assay was immunoSEQ multiplex PCR. V, J and clone size are those of that table, while D and trimming were read from the DNA. The sample holds about 130,000 clones, around 75% seen once. Germline CDR1 and CDR2: MNHEY and SVGAGI. This CDR3 comprises 13 residues. V was clipped by 2 bases and J by 4 bases; unmatched bases: 0. The chain carries TRBV6-5 and TRBJ2-7, with 9 bases fitting TRBD2. The clonotype comes from a woman between 70 and 85 years old with COVID-19, enrolled during active disease. Sequencing was performed on peripheral blood. This chain's CDR3 is CASSYTSGYEQYF. CDR3 nucleotides: TGTGCCAGCAGTTACACTAGCGGGTACGAGCAGTACTTC.